Given below is one TCR beta chain in context. CDR3 length: 16 residues. The germline CDR1 and CDR2 sequences are SEHNR and FQNEAQ (reference sequence). V was pared by 1 base and J by 5 bases, with 14 bases between. These data are taken from a study of T cell responses to AZD1222 COVID-19 vaccine. Profiling relied on immunoSEQ multiplex PCR, and the TCRdb table lists in-frame clones only, not all of them. The data hold about 160,000 clones, with 92% observed a single time. The chain carries TRBV7-9 and TRBJ1-4; tentative D call: TRBD1 (6 bases). The TCR was taken from an adult who received the AZD1222 COVID-19 vaccine. Specimen: peripheral blood, collected 28 days after the second AZD1222 dose. This CDR3 is CASSLGLQGSNEKLFF. The CDR3 DNA sequence: TGTGCCAGCAGCTTAGGATTGCAGGGGAGCAATGAAAAACTGTTTTTT.